The 13 T cell receptor beta chains below all came from one sample that was sequenced in a study of blood T cell repertoires in COVID-19. Sequenced by immunoSEQ multiplex PCR; TCRdb stores in-frame clones only, minus some. The table has around 210,000 clones, approximately 90% seen once; the top ten hold roughly a sixth. Sequenced input: peripheral blood. Receptors originate from a man between 50 and 59 years old with COVID-19, enrolled during active disease.

In DNA, the CDR3 is TGTGCCAGCAGCTCGGGACAGAACACCGGGGAGCTGTTTTTT. As protein: CASSSGQNTGELFF. V is TRBV7-3 and J is TRBJ2-2, with TRBD1 as a possible D gene (6 bases). CDR1 and CDR2 (germline): SGHTA, FQGTGA. V gave up 4 bases and J gave up 1 base, with 7 bases separating them. The CDR3 is 14 amino acids.

The gene calls are TRBV28 and TRBJ2-2, with D perhaps TRBD2 (5 bases). Trimming took off 6 bases at V and 5 bases at J, with 10 bases between the two ends. This CDR3 comprises 13 residues. Germline V gene lookup returns CDR1 MDHEN and CDR2 SYDVKM. For the CDR3, the DNA is TGTGCCAGCAGCCCTGGGAGTACCGGGGAGCTGTTTTTT. Protein sequence: CASSPGSTGELFF.

This clone was seen only a few times. The J gene is TRBJ2-7, the V gene TRBV7-9; 7 bases map to TRBD2. J lost 7 bases, V lost 5 bases, and 5 bases had no gene match. Looked up from germline, CDR1 is SEHNR and CDR2 is FQNEAQ (reference sequence). The CDR3 is 12 amino acids. The CDR3 DNA reads TGTGCCAGCAGCGTCGTGGGAGGGGAGCAGTACTTC. Translated, it gives CASSVVGGEQYF. The complete variable domain, with remaining parts taken from reference TRBV7-9 and TRBJ2-7, reads DTGVSQNPRHKITKRGQNVTFRCDPISEHNRLYWYRQTLGQGPEFLTYFQNEAQLEKSRLLSDRFSAERPKGSFSTLEIQRTEQGDSAMYLCASSVVGGEQYFGPGTRLTVT.

The rearrangement joins TRBV9 to TRBJ2-3; tentative D call: TRBD2 (6 bases). Looked up from germline, CDR1 is SGDLS and CDR2 is YYNGEE. V lost 4 bases to trimming and J lost 6 bases, with 12 bases between them. This CDR3 contains 13 residues. The CDR3 DNA follows: TGTGCCAGCAGCACGGGACTGGAGGATACGCAGTATTTT. Translation: CASSTGLEDTQYF.

The V gene is TRBV5-6, the J gene TRBJ2-2, with D perhaps TRBD2 (5 bases). V gave up 0 bases and J gave up 4 bases, with 10 bases separating them. Per germline, CDR1 SGHDT and CDR2 YYEEEE. The CDR3 is 15 amino acids. CDR3 loop: CASSLAGVATGELFF. In DNA, the CDR3 is TGTGCCAGCAGCTTGGCCGGGGTAGCCACCGGGGAGCTGTTTTTT.

The chain combines TRBV10-3 with TRBJ1-4; D gene ambiguous. CDR1 is ENHRY, CDR2 SYGVKD, per germline. Trimming shortened V by 0 bases and J by 5 bases, and 10 bases separated the two germline ends. The CDR3 extends over 15 amino acids. CDR3 residues: CAISESGVKNEKLFF. The CDR3, as DNA: TGTGCCATCAGTGAGTCCGGGGTGAAAAATGAAAAACTGTTTTTT.

This chain connects TRBV2 to TRBJ1-1, with 7 nucleotides matching TRBD1. The V segment lost 6 bases and the J segment 4 bases; nucleotides outside the gene matches: 8. Germline assignment: CDR1 SNHLY and CDR2 FYNNEI. This CDR3 is built from 14 residues. CDR3 sequence: CASRVRQGGTEAFF. The CDR3 nucleotides are TGTGCCAGCAGAGTAAGACAGGGCGGCACTGAAGCTTTCTTT.

The V and J genes are TRBV5-1 and TRBJ2-2, with 8 nucleotides matching TRBD1. The CDR3 totals 16 residues. V lost 2 bases to trimming and J lost 6 bases; unmatched junction nucleotides: 9. CDR1 is SGHRS and CDR2 is YFSETQ in the germline V gene. CDR3: CASSLFDRGGSGELFF. The CDR3 DNA sequence: TGCGCCAGCAGCTTATTCGACAGGGGAGGTTCCGGGGAGCTGTTTTTT. Combining the CDR3 with reference TRBV5-1 and TRBJ2-2 gives the whole variable domain KAGVTQTPRYLIKTRGQQVTLSCSPISGHRSVSWYQQTPGQGLQFLFEYFSETQRNKGNFPGRFSGRQFSNSRSEMNVSTLELGDSALYLCASSLFDRGGSGELFFGEGSRLTVL.

V gene TRBV9 combines with J gene TRBJ2-2; D possibly corresponds to TRBD2 (6 bases). The V and J ends lost 5 bases and 0 bases respectively, with 14 bases between them. Germline V gives CDR1 SGDLS, CDR2 YYNGEE. This CDR3 region has 16 residues. CDR3 DNA sequence: TGTGCCAGCAGTTCCGAGGAGGGTTCGAACACCGGGGAGCTGTTTTTT. It specifies CASSSEEGSNTGELFF.

The rearrangement joins TRBV27 to TRBJ2-3; possible D gene TRBD1, 5 bases. The CDR3 loop spans 15 amino acids. Germline values: CDR1 MNHEY, CDR2 SMNVEV (reference sequence). V was trimmed by 8 bases and J by 3 bases, leaving 18 bases between them. The CDR3 loop is CASHTEGVGTDTQYF. The CDR3 nucleotides are TGTGCCAGCCACACGGAAGGGGTGGGAACAGATACGCAGTATTTT.

The chain employs TRBV7-9 and TRBJ2-1, with 7 bases aligning to TRBD1. Germline V CDR1 and CDR2: SEHNR, FQNEAQ (reference sequence). This CDR3 region has 15 residues. The junction had 4 bases not matched to a gene; V was cut back by 4 bases and J by 1 base. CDR3 nucleotides: TGTGCCAGCAGCTGGACAGGCCAATCCTACAATGAGCAGTTCTTC. Translating it yields CASSWTGQSYNEQFF. The variable domain in full, completed from reference TRBV7-9 and TRBJ2-1, reads DTGVSQNPRHKITKRGQNVTFRCDPISEHNRLYWYRQTLGQGPEFLTYFQNEAQLEKSRLLSDRFSAERPKGSFSTLEIQRTEQGDSAMYLCASSWTGQSYNEQFFGPGTRLTVL.

The chain recombines TRBV6-5 with TRBJ2-7; D remains ambiguous. CDR1 and CDR2 from the germline V gene are MNHEY and SVGAGI. Trimming pared 2 bases from V and 1 base from J, leaving 15 bases between. The CDR3 runs to 16 residues. DNA of the CDR3: TGTGCCAGCAGTTACGCCTCAGGAATCCAATCCTACGAGCAGTACTTC. It codes for CASSYASGIQSYEQYF.

The J gene is TRBJ2-2, the V gene TRBV4-1, with 7 nucleotides matching TRBD1. With 1 base clipped from V and 0 bases from J, the junction kept 14 bases outside the gene matches. Germline V CDR1 and CDR2: MGHRA, YSYEKL. The CDR3 sequence is 20 residues long. This CDR3 is CASSQVWGAGGNANTGELFF. The CDR3 DNA reads as TGCGCCAGCAGCCAAGTCTGGGGCGCAGGGGGTAACGCGAACACCGGGGAGCTGTTTTTT.